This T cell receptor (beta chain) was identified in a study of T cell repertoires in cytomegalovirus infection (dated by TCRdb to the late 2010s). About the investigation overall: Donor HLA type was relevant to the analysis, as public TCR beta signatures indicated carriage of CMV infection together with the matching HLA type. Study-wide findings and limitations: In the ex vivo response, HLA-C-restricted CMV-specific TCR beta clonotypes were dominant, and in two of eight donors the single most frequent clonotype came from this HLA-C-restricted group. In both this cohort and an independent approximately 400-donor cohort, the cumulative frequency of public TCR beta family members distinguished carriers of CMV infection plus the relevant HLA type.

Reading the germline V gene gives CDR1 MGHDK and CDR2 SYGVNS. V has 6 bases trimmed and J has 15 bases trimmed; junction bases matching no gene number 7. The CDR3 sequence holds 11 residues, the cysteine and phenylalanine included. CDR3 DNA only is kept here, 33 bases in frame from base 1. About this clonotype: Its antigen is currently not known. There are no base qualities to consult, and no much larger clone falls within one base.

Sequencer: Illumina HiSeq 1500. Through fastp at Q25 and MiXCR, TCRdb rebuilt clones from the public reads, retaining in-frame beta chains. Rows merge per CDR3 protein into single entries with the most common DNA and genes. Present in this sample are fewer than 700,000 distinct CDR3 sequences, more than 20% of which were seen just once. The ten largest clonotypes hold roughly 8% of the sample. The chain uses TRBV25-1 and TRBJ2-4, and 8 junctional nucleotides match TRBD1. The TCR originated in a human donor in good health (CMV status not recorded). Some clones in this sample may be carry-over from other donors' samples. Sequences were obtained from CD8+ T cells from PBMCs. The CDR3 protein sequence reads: CASRDRGLLYF. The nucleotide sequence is TGTGCCAGCAGAGACAGGGGATTGTTGTACTTC.